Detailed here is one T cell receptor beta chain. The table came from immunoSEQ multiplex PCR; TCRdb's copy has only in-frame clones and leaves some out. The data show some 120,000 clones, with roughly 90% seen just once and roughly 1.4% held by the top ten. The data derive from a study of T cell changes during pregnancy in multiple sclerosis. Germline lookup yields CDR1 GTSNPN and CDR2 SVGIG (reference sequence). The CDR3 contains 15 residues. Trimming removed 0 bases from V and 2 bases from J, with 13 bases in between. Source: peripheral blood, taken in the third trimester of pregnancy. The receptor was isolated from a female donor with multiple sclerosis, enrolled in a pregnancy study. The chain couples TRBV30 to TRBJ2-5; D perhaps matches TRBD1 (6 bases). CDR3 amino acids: CAWSVTGSVQETQYF. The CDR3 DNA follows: TGTGCCTGGAGTGTGACAGGCTCCGTTCAAGAGACCCAGTACTTC.